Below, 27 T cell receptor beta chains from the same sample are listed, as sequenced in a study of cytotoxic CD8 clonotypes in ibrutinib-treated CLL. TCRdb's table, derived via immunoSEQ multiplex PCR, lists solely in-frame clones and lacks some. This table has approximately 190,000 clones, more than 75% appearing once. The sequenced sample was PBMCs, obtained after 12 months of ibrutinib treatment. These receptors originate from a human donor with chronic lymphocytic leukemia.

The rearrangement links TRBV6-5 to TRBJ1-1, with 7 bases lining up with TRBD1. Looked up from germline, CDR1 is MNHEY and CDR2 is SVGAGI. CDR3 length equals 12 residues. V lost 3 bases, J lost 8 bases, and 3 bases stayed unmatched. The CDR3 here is CASSYWGQEAFF. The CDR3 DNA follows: TGTGCCAGCAGTTATTGGGGACAGGAAGCTTTCTTT.

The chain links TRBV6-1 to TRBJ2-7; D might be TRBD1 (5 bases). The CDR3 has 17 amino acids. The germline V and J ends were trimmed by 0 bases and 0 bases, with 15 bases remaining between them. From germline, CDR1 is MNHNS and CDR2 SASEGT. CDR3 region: CASSEALQLGPSYEQYF. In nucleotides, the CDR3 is TGTGCCAGCAGTGAAGCGCTCCAACTGGGGCCCTCCTACGAGCAGTACTTC.

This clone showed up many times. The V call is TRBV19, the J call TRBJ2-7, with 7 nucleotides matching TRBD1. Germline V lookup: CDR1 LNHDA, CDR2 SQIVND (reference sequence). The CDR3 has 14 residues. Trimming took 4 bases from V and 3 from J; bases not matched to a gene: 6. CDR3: CASSSTGDDYEQYF. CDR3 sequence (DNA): TGTGCCAGTAGTAGTACAGGGGACGACTACGAGCAGTACTTC.

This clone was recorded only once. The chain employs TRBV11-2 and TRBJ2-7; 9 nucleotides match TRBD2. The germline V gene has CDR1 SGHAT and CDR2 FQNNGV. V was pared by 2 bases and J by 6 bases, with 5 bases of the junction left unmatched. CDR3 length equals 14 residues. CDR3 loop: CASSLRLAGAEQYF. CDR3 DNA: TGTGCCAGCAGCTTAAGATTAGCGGGAGCCGAGCAGTACTTC.

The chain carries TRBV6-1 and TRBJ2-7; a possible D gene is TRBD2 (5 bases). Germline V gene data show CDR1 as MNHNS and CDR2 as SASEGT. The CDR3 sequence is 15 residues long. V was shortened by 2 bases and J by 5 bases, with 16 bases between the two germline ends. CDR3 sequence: CASSEQVGVDDEQYF. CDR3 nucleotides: TGTGCCAGCAGTGAACAGGTCGGGGTAGATGACGAGCAGTACTTC.

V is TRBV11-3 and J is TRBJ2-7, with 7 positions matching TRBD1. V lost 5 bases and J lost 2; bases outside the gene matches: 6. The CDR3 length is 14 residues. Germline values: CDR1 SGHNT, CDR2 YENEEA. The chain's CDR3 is CASSRRDSPYEQYF. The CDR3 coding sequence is TGTGCCAGCAGCCGCCGGGACAGTCCCTACGAGCAGTACTTC.

In nucleotides, the CDR3 is TGCGCCAGCAGCCACCCGTTTGAACGGGTCGGAGGTGGCTACACCTTC. This gives the protein CASSHPFERVGGGYTF. The chain is built from TRBV4-1 and TRBJ1-2; D is ambiguous. V lost 3 bases and J lost 7, with 21 bases in between. CDR1 is MGHRA and CDR2 is YSYEKL in the germline V gene. The CDR3 is made up of 16 amino acids.

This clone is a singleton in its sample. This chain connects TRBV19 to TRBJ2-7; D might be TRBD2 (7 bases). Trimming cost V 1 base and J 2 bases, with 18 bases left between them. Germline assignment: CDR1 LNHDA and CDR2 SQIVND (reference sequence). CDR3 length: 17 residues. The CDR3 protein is CASSIAGAAGSAYEQYF. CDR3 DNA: TGTGCCAGTAGTATAGCGGGGGCAGCGGGGTCGGCCTACGAGCAGTACTTC.

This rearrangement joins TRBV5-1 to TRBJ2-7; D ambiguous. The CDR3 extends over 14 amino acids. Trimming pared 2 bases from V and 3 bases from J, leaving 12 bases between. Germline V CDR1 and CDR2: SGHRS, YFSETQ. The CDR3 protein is CASSLRNGVYEQYF. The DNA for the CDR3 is TGCGCCAGCAGCTTACGGAACGGAGTCTACGAGCAGTACTTC.

This chain's CDR3 is CASSEIETDTQYF. In DNA, the CDR3 is TGTGCCAGCAGTGAAATTGAAACAGATACGCAGTATTTT. The chain carries TRBV2 and TRBJ2-3, with D unclear. This CDR3 comprises 13 residues. The V gene's germline CDR1 is SNHLY and CDR2 FYNNEI. The V gene lost 2 bases and the J gene lost 3 bases, with 6 bases spanning the gap.

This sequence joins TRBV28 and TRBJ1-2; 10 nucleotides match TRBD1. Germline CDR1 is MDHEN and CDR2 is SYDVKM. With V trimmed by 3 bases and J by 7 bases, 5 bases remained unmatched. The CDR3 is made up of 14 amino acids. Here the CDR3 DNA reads TGTGCCAGCAGTTTGACAGGGGGCGTAATTGGCTACACCTTC. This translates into CASSLTGGVIGYTF.

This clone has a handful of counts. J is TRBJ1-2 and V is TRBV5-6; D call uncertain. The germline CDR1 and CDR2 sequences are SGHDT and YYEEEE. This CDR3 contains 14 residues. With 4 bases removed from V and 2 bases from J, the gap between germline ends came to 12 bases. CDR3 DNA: TGTGCCAGCAGCGCGTGGGCGGGGAACTATGGCTACACCTTC. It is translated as CASSAWAGNYGYTF.

The CDR3: CASSPENSGWITTQAFF. For the CDR3, the DNA is TGCGCCAGCAGCCCCGAGAACTCCGGGTGGATAACAACCCAAGCTTTCTTT. The chain is built from TRBV5-1 and TRBJ1-1; D is unclear. The CDR3 spans 17 residues. From germline, CDR1 is SGHRS and CDR2 YFSETQ. V was shortened by 4 bases and J by 9 bases, with 28 bases between the two germline ends.

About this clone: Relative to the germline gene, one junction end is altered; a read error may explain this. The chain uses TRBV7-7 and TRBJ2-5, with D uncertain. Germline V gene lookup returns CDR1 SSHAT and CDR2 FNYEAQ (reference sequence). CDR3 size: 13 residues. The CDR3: CASSLGIQETQYF. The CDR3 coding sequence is TGTGCTAGCAGCTTAGGCATACAAGAGACCCAGTACTTC.

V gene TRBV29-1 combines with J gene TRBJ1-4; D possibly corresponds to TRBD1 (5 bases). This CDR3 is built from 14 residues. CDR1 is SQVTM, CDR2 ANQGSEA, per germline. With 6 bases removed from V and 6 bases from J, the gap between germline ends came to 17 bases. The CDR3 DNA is TGCAGCGTCCCTCCGGGACCTAGACATGAAAAACTGTTTTTT. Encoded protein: CSVPPGPRHEKLFF.

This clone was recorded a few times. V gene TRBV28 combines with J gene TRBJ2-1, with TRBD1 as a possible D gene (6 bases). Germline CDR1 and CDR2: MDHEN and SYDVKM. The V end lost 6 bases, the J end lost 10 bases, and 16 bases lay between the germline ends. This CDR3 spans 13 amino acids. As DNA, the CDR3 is TGTGCCAGCAGACCTCAAGGGGGAGCGGAGCAGTTCTTC. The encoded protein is CASRPQGGAEQFF.

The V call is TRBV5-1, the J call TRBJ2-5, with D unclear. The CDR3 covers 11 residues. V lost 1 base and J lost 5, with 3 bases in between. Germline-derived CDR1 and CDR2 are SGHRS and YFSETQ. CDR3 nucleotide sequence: TGCGCCAGCAGCTTGTGGGAGACCCAGTACTTC. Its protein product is CASSLWETQYF.

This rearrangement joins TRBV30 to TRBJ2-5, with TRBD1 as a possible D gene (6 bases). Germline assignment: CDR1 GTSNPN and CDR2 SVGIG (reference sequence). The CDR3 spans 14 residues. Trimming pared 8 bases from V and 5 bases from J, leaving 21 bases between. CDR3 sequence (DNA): TGTGCCCACAACCCCTCGCAGGGGATTGAGACCCAGTACTTC. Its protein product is CAHNPSQGIETQYF.

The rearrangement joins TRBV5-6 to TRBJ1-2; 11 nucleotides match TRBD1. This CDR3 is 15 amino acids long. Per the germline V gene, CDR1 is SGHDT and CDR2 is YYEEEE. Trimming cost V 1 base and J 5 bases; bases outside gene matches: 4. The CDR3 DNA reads TGTGCCAGCAGCTTGATGGGACAGGGGGGTTATGGCTACACCTTC. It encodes CASSLMGQGGYGYTF.

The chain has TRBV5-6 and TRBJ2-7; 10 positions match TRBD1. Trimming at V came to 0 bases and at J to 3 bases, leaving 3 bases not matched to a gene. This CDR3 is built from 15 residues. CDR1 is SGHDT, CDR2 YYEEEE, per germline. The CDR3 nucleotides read TGTGCCAGCAGCTTGGGGGACAGGGGTTTCTACGAGCAGTACTTC. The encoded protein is CASSLGDRGFYEQYF.

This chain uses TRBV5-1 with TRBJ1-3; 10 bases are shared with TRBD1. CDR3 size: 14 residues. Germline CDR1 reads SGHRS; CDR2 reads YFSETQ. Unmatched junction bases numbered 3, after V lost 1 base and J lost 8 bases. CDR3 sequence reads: CASSLRGTGDTIYF. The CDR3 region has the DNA TGCGCCAGCAGCTTGCGCGGGACAGGGGACACCATATATTTT.

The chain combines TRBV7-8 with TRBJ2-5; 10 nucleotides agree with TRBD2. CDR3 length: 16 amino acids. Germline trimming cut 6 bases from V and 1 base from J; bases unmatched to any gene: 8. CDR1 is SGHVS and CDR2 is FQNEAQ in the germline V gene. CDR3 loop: CASRQTSGIGQETQYF. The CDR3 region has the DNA TGTGCCAGCAGACAAACTAGCGGGATTGGCCAAGAGACCCAGTACTTC.

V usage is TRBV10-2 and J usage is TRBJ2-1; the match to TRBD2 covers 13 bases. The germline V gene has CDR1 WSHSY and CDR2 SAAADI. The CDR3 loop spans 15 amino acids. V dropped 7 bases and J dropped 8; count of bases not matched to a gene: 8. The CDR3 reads CASIRTSGSSDEQFF. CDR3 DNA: TGCGCCAGCATCCGGACTAGCGGGAGTAGCGATGAGCAGTTCTTC.

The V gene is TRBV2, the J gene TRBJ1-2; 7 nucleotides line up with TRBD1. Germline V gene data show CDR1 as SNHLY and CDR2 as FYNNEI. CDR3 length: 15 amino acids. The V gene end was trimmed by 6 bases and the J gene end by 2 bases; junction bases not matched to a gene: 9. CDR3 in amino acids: CASRSQGVGNYGYTF. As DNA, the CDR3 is TGTGCCAGCAGATCCCAGGGGGTGGGGAACTATGGCTACACCTTC.

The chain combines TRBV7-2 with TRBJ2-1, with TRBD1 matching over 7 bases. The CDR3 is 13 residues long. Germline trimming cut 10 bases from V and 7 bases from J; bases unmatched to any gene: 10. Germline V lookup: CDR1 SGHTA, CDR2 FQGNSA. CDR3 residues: CAITGTDLNEQFF. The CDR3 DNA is TGTGCCATAACCGGGACAGATTTAAATGAGCAGTTCTTC. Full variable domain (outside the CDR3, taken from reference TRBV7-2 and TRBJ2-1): GAGVSQSPSNKVTEKGKDVELRCDPISGHTALYWYRQSLGQGLEFLIYFQGNSAPDKSGLPSDRFSAERTGGSVSTLTIQRTQQEDSAVYLCAITGTDLNEQFFGPGTRLTVL.

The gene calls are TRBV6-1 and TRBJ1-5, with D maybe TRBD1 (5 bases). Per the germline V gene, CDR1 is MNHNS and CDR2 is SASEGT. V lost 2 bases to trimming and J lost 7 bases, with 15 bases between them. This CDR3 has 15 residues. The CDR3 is CASSEMVAGQQPQHF. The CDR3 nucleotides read TGTGCCAGCAGTGAAATGGTGGCAGGGCAGCAGCCCCAGCATTTT.

Here the CDR3 reads CASSPGLAGVAETQYF. DNA for the CDR3: TGTGCCAGCAGTCCGGGACTAGCGGGAGTAGCAGAGACCCAGTACTTC. The chain recombines TRBV2 with TRBJ2-5, with 14 positions matching TRBD2. V shed 5 bases, J shed 4 bases, and the junction held 6 bases outside the gene matches. The CDR3 sequence is 16 residues long. Per the germline V gene, CDR1 is SNHLY and CDR2 is FYNNEI.